This TCR beta chain was recorded in a study of PD-L1 blockade in urothelial cancer. Across the study: Males with bladder-origin urothelial cancer made up about 90% of the roughly 30 patients. At 3 weeks (second dose) and 6 weeks after starting treatment, blood was analyzed.

This table comes from immunoSEQ multiplex PCR, and its TCRdb copy is limited to in-frame clones, with some not included. This table has 85,000 to 95,000 clones, 70% to 90% appearing once. The CDR3 is made up of 14 amino acids. Trimming removed 5 bases from V and 0 bases from J; junction bases left unmatched: 2. Germline assignment: CDR1 GTSNPN and CDR2 SVGIG (reference sequence). This clone was seen just once. Time point described: pretreatment peripheral blood. The source of this sequence is an elderly woman with urothelial cancer. The chain carries TRBV30 and TRBJ1-5, with TRBD1 matching over 9 bases. Sequencing was performed on PBMCs, taken around atezolizumab (anti-PD-L1) treatment. The CDR3 reads CAWGTGNSNQPQHF. The CDR3 DNA reads TGTGCCTGGGGGACAGGGAATAGCAATCAGCCCCAGCATTTT.